The 19 T cell receptor beta chains in this list originate from one sample, sequenced in a study of T cell responses to AZD1222 COVID-19 vaccine. The assay was immunoSEQ multiplex PCR, and TCRdb's table has in-frame clones only and misses some. The profile shows some 130,000 clones, 80% to 90% of them singletons. The sample was peripheral blood, taken on day 0 of AZD1222 vaccination. Receptors originate from an adult in good health.

The chain combines TRBV18 with TRBJ2-7; D gene uncertain. The CDR3 covers 13 residues. Germline CDR1 and CDR2: KGHSH and LQKENI. V gave up 4 bases and J gave up 3 bases, with 10 bases separating them. The CDR3 coding sequence is TGTGCCAGCTCACGTGGCGAGAGCTACGAGCAGTACTTC. Encoded protein: CASSRGESYEQYF.

The chain couples TRBV19 to TRBJ2-3; D may be TRBD1 (6 bases). CDR1 and CDR2 from the germline V gene are LNHDA and SQIVND (reference sequence). V gave up 7 bases and J gave up 0 bases, with 14 bases separating them. The CDR3 is 15 residues long. The CDR3 nucleotides are TGTGCCAGTAAGCCCGGGACACTTAGCACAGATACGCAGTATTTT. This encodes CASKPGTLSTDTQYF. Full variable domain (remainder filled in from reference TRBV19 and TRBJ2-3): DGGITQSPKYLFRKEGQNVTLSCEQNLNHDAMYWYRQDPGQGLRLIYYSQIVNDFQKGDIAEGYSVSREKKESFPLTVTSAQKNPTAFYLCASKPGTLSTDTQYFGPGTRLTVL.

The chain links TRBV19 to TRBJ2-7; a possible D gene is TRBD2 (6 bases). The V and J ends lost 10 bases and 4 bases respectively, with 11 bases between them. The CDR3 length is 11 residues. Germline loops: CDR1 LNHDA, CDR2 SQIVND (reference sequence). The DNA of the CDR3 is TGTGCCACATCGGAGGGGTACGAGCAGTACTTC. As protein: CATSEGYEQYF. Together with reference TRBV19 and TRBJ2-7, the CDR3 gives the full variable domain: DGGITQSPKYLFRKEGQNVTLSCEQNLNHDAMYWYRQDPGQGLRLIYYSQIVNDFQKGDIAEGYSVSREKKESFPLTVTSAQKNPTAFYLCATSEGYEQYFGPGTRLTVT.

The chain is built from TRBV6-5 and TRBJ2-1; D possibly matches TRBD1 or TRBD2 (5 bases each). The V gene lost 6 bases and the J gene lost 7 bases, with 19 bases spanning the gap. Germline-derived CDR1 and CDR2 are MNHEY and SVGAGI. This CDR3 spans 15 amino acids. For the CDR3, the DNA is TGTGCCAGCAGAAAAAATGACCCGGGGCGGAATGAGCAGTTCTTC. Translated: CASRKNDPGRNEQFF.

This clone showed up just once. The chain links TRBV7-6 to TRBJ1-4, with 9 bases lining up with TRBD1. CDR3 size: 15 residues. Losses at the gene ends were 5 bases for V and 8 bases for J; bases not matched to a gene: 9. The germline V gene encodes CDR1 SGHVS and CDR2 FNYEAQ. As DNA, the CDR3 is TGTGCCAGCAGCCCCAGACAGGGGGTAGGAGAAAAACTGTTTTTT. This sequence encodes CASSPRQGVGEKLFF.

This clone was observed a single time. The chain joins TRBV19 to TRBJ1-2; D is unresolved. CDR3 length: 14 residues. Trimming pared 4 bases from V and 7 bases from J, leaving 16 bases between. Germline loops: CDR1 LNHDA, CDR2 SQIVND (reference sequence). CDR3 amino acids: CASSTSSNAFGYTF. The CDR3 nucleotides read TGTGCCAGTAGTACCTCATCCAATGCGTTTGGCTACACCTTC.

The J gene is TRBJ2-1, the V gene TRBV7-2, with D maybe TRBD1 (6 bases). The germline gives CDR1 SGHTA, CDR2 FQGNSA. Trimming took off 5 bases at V and 8 bases at J, with 7 bases between the two ends. The CDR3 runs 11 residues. CDR3: CASSRQDEQFF. The CDR3 region has the DNA TGTGCCAGCAGCAGACAGGATGAGCAGTTCTTC.

The genes are TRBV28 and TRBJ2-7; possible D gene TRBD2, 7 bases. Germline V gene sequence: CDR1 MDHEN, CDR2 SYDVKM. The CDR3 is 15 amino acids. Trimming shortened V by 6 bases and J by 3 bases, and 18 bases separated the two germline ends. CDR3 in DNA: TGTGCCAGCAGGCCTAGGGGGGGATTAAACTACGAGCAGTACTTC. Its translation: CASRPRGGLNYEQYF.

V and J are TRBV6-5 and TRBJ1-2, with a tentative D call TRBD1 (6 bases). This CDR3 is built from 14 residues. V lost 4 bases and J 4 bases, leaving 13 bases between the germline ends. Germline CDR1 reads MNHEY; CDR2 reads SVGAGI. In DNA, the CDR3 is TGTGCCAGCAGTTCACACAGGGTCTCCTATGGCTACACCTTC. Translated: CASSSHRVSYGYTF.

The chain links TRBV4-3 to TRBJ2-7; unclear D gene. V gave up 1 base and J gave up 2 bases, with 15 bases separating them. Looked up from germline, CDR1 is LGHNA and CDR2 is YSLEER. This CDR3 is 16 amino acids long. The CDR3 DNA reads as TGCGCCAGCAGCCAAGGTAGTATACTTGAACCCTACGAGCAGTACTTC. Its translation is CASSQGSILEPYEQYF.

The gene calls are TRBV10-1 and TRBJ2-7, with 8 nucleotides matching TRBD2. After removal of 10 bases from V and 3 bases from J, the junction contained 8 bases not matched to a gene. CDR1 and CDR2 (germline): WNHNN, SYGVQD (reference sequence). This CDR3 is 13 amino acids long. CDR3 nucleotides: TGCGCCACCTCGACCCGGGAGGGCTACGAGCAGTACTTC. This gives the protein CATSTREGYEQYF.

The chain combines TRBV13 with TRBJ1-3; D not certain. The CDR3 runs 12 residues. Trimming took 5 bases from V and 5 from J, leaving 7 bases between them. Germline values: CDR1 PRHDT, CDR2 FYEKMQ (reference sequence). The CDR3 is CASSLTRNTIYF. The CDR3 DNA reads TGTGCCAGCAGCCTTACGCGAAACACCATATATTTT.

This chain joins TRBV6-5 and TRBJ2-7, with 10 bases aligning to TRBD2. The germline V gene encodes CDR1 MNHEY and CDR2 SVGAGI. V lost 6 bases and J lost 4; bases outside the gene matches: 6. CDR3 length: 14 residues. CDR3 amino acids: CASRLAGSPYEQYF. The CDR3 DNA reads as TGTGCCAGCAGACTAGCGGGGAGCCCTTACGAGCAGTACTTC.

The sample holds a few counts of this clone. The chain uses TRBV6-1 and TRBJ1-3, with D uncertain. This CDR3 has 15 residues. Germline loops: CDR1 MNHNS, CDR2 SASEGT. Deletions cut 1 base from V and 0 bases from J, with 7 bases between. The DNA of the CDR3 is TGTGCCAGCAGTGAAGAAAACTACTCTGGAAACACCATATATTTT. Its translation is CASSEENYSGNTIYF.

The gene calls are TRBV7-2 and TRBJ1-5; 8 nucleotides align to TRBD1. V shed 3 bases, J shed 6 bases, and the junction held 7 bases outside the gene matches. In germline, CDR1 is SGHTA, CDR2 FQGNSA. This CDR3 has 15 amino acids. The chain's CDR3 is CASSFLTGVSQPQHF. CDR3 coding DNA: TGTGCCAGCAGCTTCCTGACAGGGGTCAGTCAGCCCCAGCATTTT.

This clone was seen more than once but under ten times. The V call is TRBV6-5, the J call TRBJ1-5; no clear D. Trimming stripped 0 bases from V and 9 bases from J, with 15 bases between. CDR1 is MNHEY and CDR2 is SVGAGI in the germline V gene. CDR3 size: 15 residues. The CDR3 sequence is CASSYSGSGVWPQHF. The CDR3 DNA reads as TGTGCCAGCAGTTACTCGGGGAGCGGGGTGTGGCCCCAGCATTTT.

The chain employs TRBV11-2 and TRBJ2-3; weak D call: TRBD1 (6 bases). Trimming left V 5 bases short and J 2 bases short, with 17 bases between. The germline V gene has CDR1 SGHAT and CDR2 FQNNGV. The CDR3 contains 16 residues. The CDR3 protein is CASSPRRGTTTDTQYF. DNA of the CDR3: TGTGCCAGCAGCCCCCGTAGGGGGACCACCACAGATACGCAGTATTTT.

This chain links TRBV6-2 or TRBV6-3 with TRBJ1-1; D gene ambiguous. Germline CDR1 MNHEY, CDR2 SVGEGT. The CDR3 runs 14 residues. With 2 bases removed from V and 0 bases from J, the gap between germline ends came to 7 bases. CDR3 nucleotide sequence: TGTGCCAGCAGTTACGCCATAGTGAACACTGAAGCTTTCTTT. Amino acid sequence: CASSYAIVNTEAFF.

V and J are TRBV7-9 and TRBJ1-1, with D uncertain. V dropped 3 bases and J dropped 4 bases, with 15 bases sitting between them. From germline, CDR1 is SEHNR and CDR2 FQNEAQ (reference sequence). This CDR3 has 15 amino acids. DNA of the CDR3: TGTGCCAGCAGCTTTTGGGAGGGAAGTAGCACTGAAGCTTTCTTT. Protein sequence: CASSFWEGSSTEAFF.